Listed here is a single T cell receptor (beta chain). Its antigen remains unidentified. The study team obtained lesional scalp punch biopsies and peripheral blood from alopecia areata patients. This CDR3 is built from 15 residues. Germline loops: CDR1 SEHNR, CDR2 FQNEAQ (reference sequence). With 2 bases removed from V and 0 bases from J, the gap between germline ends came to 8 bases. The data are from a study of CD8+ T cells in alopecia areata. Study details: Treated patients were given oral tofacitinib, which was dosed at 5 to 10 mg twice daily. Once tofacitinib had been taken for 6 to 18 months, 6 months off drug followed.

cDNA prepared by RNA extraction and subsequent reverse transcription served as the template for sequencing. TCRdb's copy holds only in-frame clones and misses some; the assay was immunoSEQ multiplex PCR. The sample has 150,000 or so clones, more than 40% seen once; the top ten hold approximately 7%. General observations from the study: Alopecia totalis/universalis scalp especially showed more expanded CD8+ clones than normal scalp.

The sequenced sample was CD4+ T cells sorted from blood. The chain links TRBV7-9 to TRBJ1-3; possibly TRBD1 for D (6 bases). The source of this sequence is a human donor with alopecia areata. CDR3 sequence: CASSLRGSSGNTIYF. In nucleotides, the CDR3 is TGTGCCAGCAGCTTAAGGGGGAGCTCTGGAAACACCATATATTTT. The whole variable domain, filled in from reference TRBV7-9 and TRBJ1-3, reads DTGVSQNPRHKITKRGQNVTFRCDPISEHNRLYWYRQTLGQGPEFLTYFQNEAQLEKSRLLSDRFSAERPKGSFSTLEIQRTEQGDSAMYLCASSLRGSSGNTIYFGEGSWLTVV.